The 11 T cell receptor beta chains below were found in one sample sequenced in a study of cytomegalovirus exposure and HLA in healthy donors (dated 2017 in TCRdb). Libraries were made using the immunoSEQ multiplex PCR assay. For the multiplex PCR, a mixture combining 60 forward primers for TCR Vbeta segments and 13 reverse primers for TCR Jbeta segments was used. In TCRdb, the immuneACCESS table is reduced to in-frame sequences with V and J assigned. These tables do not hold every clone; where another copy was compared, an unresolved V gene accounts for under half, and the others remain unexplained. This sample gives 220,000 or so clones in total; more than 60% of them show up just once. The leading ten clones occupy 1.7% of the sample. The sequenced sample was PBMCs. Source of these receptors: a man aged 45-65 years in good health and CMV-seronegative.

The V and J genes are TRBV5-4 and TRBJ2-2; TRBD2 might be the D (7 bases). The CDR3 is made up of 17 amino acids. The V gene lost 2 bases and the J gene lost 2 bases, with 16 bases spanning the gap. Germline-derived CDR1 and CDR2 are SGHNT and YYREEE (reference sequence). The CDR3 reads CASSFGGGGPNTGELFF. DNA for the CDR3: TGTGCCAGCAGCTTTGGGGGGGGCGGGCCTAACACCGGGGAGCTGTTTTTT.

The V call is TRBV19, the J call TRBJ2-5; TRBD1 aligns across 8 bases. Judging by the DNA end, TRBJ2-7 fits better; the J call may be wrong. The CDR3 sequence is 15 residues long. From germline, CDR1 is LNHDA and CDR2 SQIVND (reference sequence). This CDR3 is CASSVGTGAAYEQYF. CDR3 nucleotides: TGTGCCAGTAGTGTGGGGACAGGCGCGGCCTACGAGCAGTACTTC.

The chain employs TRBV27 and TRBJ2-4, with a tentative D call TRBD2 (5 bases). The germline CDR1 and CDR2 sequences are MNHEY and SMNVEV (reference sequence). The V end lost 3 bases, the J end lost 15 bases, and 12 bases lay between the germline ends. CDR3 length: 11 residues. The CDR3 DNA sequence: TGTGCCAGCAGTTTGCGGGCGCGGTGGTACTTC. It translates to CASSLRARWYF.

V usage is TRBV28 and J usage is TRBJ2-5, with 12 nucleotides matching TRBD2. V was pared by 6 bases and J by 11 bases, with 16 bases of the junction left unmatched. The CDR3 has 16 amino acids. The germline CDR1 and CDR2 sequences are MDHEN and SYDVKM. CDR3 residues: CASRDRLAGARRVQYF. The CDR3 nucleotides read TGTGCCAGCAGGGACCGACTAGCGGGGGCTAGGAGGGTGCAGTACTTC.

The rearrangement joins TRBV6-5 to TRBJ2-5; the D gene is possibly TRBD2 (7 bases). The tail of the sequence fits TRBJ2-7 better, so the J call may be wrong. Germline V gene lookup returns CDR1 MNHEY and CDR2 SVGAGI. This CDR3 spans 15 amino acids. In DNA, the CDR3 is TGTGCCAGCAGTTTGGGCGGGGGCAGCTCCTACGAGCAGTACTTC. Protein: CASSLGGGSSYEQYF.

The gene calls are TRBV25-1 and TRBJ2-4; the D gene is possibly TRBD2 (7 bases). The ends were cut back, 7 bases at V and 8 bases at J, with 21 bases in the middle. The germline CDR1 and CDR2 sequences are MGHDK and SYGVNS. CDR3 length equals 15 residues. CDR3: CASTRRGGPGDIQYF. The CDR3 bases are TGTGCCAGCACCCGAAGGGGGGGGCCAGGGGACATTCAGTACTTC.

The V call is TRBV5-1, the J call TRBJ2-7, with 11 bases aligning to TRBD2. The CDR3 consists of 15 residues. Losses at the gene ends were 4 bases for V and 2 bases for J; bases not matched to a gene: 5. Germline loops: CDR1 SGHRS, CDR2 YFSETQ. CDR3 DNA sequence: TGCGCCAGCAGCGACCCACTAGCGGGAGCCTACGAGCAGTACTTC. Amino acid sequence: CASSDPLAGAYEQYF.

The chain links TRBV11-1 to TRBJ1-1, with 8 bases lining up with TRBD1. CDR3 size: 15 residues. After removal of 4 bases from V and 7 bases from J, the junction contained 11 bases not matched to a gene. In germline, CDR1 is SGHAT, CDR2 FQDESV (reference sequence). The CDR3 DNA is TGTGCCAGCAGCTCCTTAGACAGGGGCGGATTTGAAGCTTTCTTT. Residues: CASSSLDRGGFEAFF.

This clone was counted only a few times. The chain employs TRBV30 and TRBJ1-3; D unclear. The CDR3 is 13 residues long. CDR1 is GTSNPN, CDR2 SVGIG, per germline (reference sequence). V lost 3 bases to trimming and J lost 2 bases, with 8 bases between them. The CDR3 DNA reads TGTGCCTGGAGGAGGTTCGCTGGAAACACCATATATTTT. This sequence encodes CAWRRFAGNTIYF.

This clone came up a few times. The J gene is TRBJ2-5, the V gene TRBV7-3, with 9 bases that match TRBD2. This CDR3 comprises 16 residues. V gave up 2 bases and J gave up 4 bases; unmatched junction bases: 8. Germline V CDR1 and CDR2: SGHTA, FQGTGA. CDR3 DNA: TGTGCCAGCAGCTTAGCGGGAGGGCCGTCTGGAGAGACCCAGTACTTC. This codes for CASSLAGGPSGETQYF.

This clone was counted once. J is TRBJ1-1 and V is TRBV7-3; D not resolved. CDR3 length equals 13 residues. Trimming took 6 bases from V and 6 from J, leaving 14 bases between them. CDR1 and CDR2 (germline): SGHTA, FQGTGA. CDR3 sequence (DNA): TGTGCCAGCAGGTCCGGTTTTATTTCTGAAGCTTTCTTT. Amino acid sequence: CASRSGFISEAFF. Looking up the rest from reference TRBV7-3 and TRBJ1-1 gives the full variable domain: GAGVSQTPSNKVTEKGKYVELRCDPISGHTALYWYRQSLGQGPEFLIYFQGTGAADDSGLPNDRFFAVRPEGSVSTLKIQRTERGDSAVYLCASRSGFISEAFFGQGTRLTVV.